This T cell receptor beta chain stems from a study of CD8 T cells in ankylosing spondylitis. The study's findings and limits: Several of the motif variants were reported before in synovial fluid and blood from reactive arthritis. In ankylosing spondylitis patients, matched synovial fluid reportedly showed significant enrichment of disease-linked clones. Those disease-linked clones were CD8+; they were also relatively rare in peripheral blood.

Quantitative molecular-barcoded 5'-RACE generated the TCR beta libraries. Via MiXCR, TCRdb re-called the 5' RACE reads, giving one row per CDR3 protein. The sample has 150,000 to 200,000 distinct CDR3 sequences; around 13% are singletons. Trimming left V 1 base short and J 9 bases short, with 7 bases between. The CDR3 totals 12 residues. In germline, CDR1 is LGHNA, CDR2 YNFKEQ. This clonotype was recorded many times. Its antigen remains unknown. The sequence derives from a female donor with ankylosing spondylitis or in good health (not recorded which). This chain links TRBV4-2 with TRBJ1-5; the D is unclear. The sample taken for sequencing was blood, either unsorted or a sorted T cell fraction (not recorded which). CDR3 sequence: CASSQGDRPQHF. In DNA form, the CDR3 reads TGTGCCAGCAGCCAAGGTGATCGGCCCCAGCATTTT.